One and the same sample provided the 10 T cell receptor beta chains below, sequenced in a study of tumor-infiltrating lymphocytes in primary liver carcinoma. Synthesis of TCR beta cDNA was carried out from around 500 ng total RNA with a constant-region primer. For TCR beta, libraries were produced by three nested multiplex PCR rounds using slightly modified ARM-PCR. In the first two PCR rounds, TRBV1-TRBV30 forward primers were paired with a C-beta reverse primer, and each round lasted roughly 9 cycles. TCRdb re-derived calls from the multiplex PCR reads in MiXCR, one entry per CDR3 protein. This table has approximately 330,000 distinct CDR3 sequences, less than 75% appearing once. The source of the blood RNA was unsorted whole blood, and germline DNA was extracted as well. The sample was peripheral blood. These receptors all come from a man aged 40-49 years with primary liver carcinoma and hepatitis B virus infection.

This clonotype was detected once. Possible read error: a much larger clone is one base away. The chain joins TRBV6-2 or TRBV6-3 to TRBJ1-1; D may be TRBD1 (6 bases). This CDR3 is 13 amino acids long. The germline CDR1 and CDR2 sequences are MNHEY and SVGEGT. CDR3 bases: TGTGCCAGCAGTTACTCGCAGGGGACTGAATCTTTCTTT. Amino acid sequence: CASSYSQGTESFF.

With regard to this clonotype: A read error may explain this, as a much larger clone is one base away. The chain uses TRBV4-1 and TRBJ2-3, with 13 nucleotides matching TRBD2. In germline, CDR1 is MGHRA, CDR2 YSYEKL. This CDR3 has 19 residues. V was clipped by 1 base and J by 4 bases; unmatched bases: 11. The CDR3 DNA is TGCGCCAGCAGCCAAGCGCGGACTAGCGGGAGCGAGATAGCAGATACGCAGTATTTT. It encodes CASSQARTSGSEIADTQYF.

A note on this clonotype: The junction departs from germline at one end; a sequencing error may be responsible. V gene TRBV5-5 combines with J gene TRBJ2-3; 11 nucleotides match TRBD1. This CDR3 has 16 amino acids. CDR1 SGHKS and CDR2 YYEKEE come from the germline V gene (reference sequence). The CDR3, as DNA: TGTCCCAGCATCTTGGGACAGGGGGACGAGTGGGATACGCAGTATTTT. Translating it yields CPSILGQGDEWDTQYF.

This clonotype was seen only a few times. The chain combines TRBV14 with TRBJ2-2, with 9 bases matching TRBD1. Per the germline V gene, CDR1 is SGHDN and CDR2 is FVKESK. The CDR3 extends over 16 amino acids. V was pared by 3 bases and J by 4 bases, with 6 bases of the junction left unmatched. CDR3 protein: CASSHLAGQGTGELFF. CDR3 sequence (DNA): TGTGCCAGCAGCCATCTTGCGGGACAGGGCACCGGGGAGCTGTTTTTT.

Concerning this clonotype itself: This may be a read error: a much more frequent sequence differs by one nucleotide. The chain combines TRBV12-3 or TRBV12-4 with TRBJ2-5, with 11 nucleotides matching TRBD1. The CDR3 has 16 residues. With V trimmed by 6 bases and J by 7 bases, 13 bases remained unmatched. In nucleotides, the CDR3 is TGTGCCAGCAGATACGGACAGGGGGCCGCAGGAGGGACCCAGTACTTC. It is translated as CASRYGQGAAGGTQYF.

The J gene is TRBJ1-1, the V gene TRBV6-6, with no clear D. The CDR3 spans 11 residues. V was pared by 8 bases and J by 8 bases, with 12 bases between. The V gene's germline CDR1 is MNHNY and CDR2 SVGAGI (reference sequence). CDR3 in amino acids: CASGSGLEAFF. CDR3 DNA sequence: TGTGCCAGCGGGAGTGGCCTCGAAGCTTTCTTT.

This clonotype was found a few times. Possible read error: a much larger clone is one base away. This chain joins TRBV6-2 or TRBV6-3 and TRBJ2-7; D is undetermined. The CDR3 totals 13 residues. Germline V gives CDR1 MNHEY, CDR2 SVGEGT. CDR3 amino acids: CASSYDPVSKQCF. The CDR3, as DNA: TGTGCCAGCAGTTACGATCCGGTTTCTAAGCAGTGCTTC.

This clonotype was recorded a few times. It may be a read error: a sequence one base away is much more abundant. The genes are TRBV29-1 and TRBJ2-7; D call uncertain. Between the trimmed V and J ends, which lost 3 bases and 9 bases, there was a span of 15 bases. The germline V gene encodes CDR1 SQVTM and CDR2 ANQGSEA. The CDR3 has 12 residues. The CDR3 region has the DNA TGCAGCGTTGATATCGGTCAAGTCGGGCAGTACTTC. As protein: CSVDIGQVGQYF.

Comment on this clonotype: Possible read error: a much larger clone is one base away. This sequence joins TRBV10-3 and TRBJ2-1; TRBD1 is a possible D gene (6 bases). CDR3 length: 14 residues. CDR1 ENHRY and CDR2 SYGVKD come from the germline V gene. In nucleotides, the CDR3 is TGTGCCATCAGTGCAGGGGCTGGTTACAATGACCAGTTCTTC. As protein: CAISAGAGYNDQFF.

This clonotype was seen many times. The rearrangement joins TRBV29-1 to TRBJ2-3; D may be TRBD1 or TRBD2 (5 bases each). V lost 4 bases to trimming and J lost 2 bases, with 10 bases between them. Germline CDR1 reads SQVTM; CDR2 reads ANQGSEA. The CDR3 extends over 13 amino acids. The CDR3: CSVGRDHTDTQYF. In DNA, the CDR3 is TGCAGCGTTGGCAGGGACCACACAGATACGCAGTATTTT.